Listed here are 5 T cell receptor beta chains from one sample, sequenced in a study of identical twins. TCRdb independently ran MiXCR on the 5' RACE reads; one entry per CDR3 protein. The sample carries about 100,000 distinct CDR3 sequences, roughly 6% recorded once. The sequenced material came from memory T cells sorted from blood. The source of these receptors is a woman in her fifties or sixties in good health.

This clonotype was seen many times. The CDR3 DNA reads TGTGCCAGCAGCTTGTCGACAACGCACACAGATACGCAGTATTTT. It translates to CASSLSTTHTDTQYF. The J gene is TRBJ2-3, the V gene TRBV7-9; D not certain. This CDR3 has 15 residues. Germline CDR1 SEHNR, CDR2 FQNEAQ (reference sequence). V lost 3 bases and J lost 2, with 12 bases in between.

The table lists this clonotype with many counts. The chain uses TRBV4-1 and TRBJ1-1; 7 bases agree with TRBD1. In germline, CDR1 is MGHRA, CDR2 YSYEKL. The CDR3 covers 15 residues. V was pared by 1 base and J by 4 bases, with 6 bases of the junction left unmatched. CDR3 DNA: TGCGCCAGCAGCCAAGTCATACAGGGGTTCACTGAAGCTTTCTTT. Protein: CASSQVIQGFTEAFF.

This clonotype came up many times. The chain uses TRBV5-6 and TRBJ2-5; unclear D gene. The CDR3 totals 13 residues. The germline V gene has CDR1 SGHDT and CDR2 YYEEEE. V was pared by 6 bases and J by 4 bases, with 13 bases between. The CDR3 loop is CASNKVSGETQYF. The CDR3 DNA is TGTGCCAGCAATAAGGTCTCTGGAGAGACCCAGTACTTC.

Ten or more counts support this clonotype. The chain uses TRBV10-3 and TRBJ2-1, with 13 bases aligning to TRBD2. Germline-derived CDR1 and CDR2 are ENHRY and SYGVKD. CDR3 length equals 16 residues. The V and J ends lost 3 bases and 6 bases, in that order; junction bases with no gene match: 5. The CDR3 DNA reads as TGTGCCATCAGTGACCTCACTAGCGGGAGGGCCAATGAGCAGTTCTTC. Translated, it gives CAISDLTSGRANEQFF.

The gene calls are TRBV5-1 and TRBJ2-7, with D perhaps matching TRBD2 (5 bases). Per germline, CDR1 SGHRS and CDR2 YFSETQ. V was pared by 5 bases and J by 5 bases, with 17 bases between. The CDR3 spans 14 residues. CDR3 DNA: TGCGCCAGCAGGGACGGGAAAGGTTGGGACGAGCAGTACTTC. Encoded protein: CASRDGKGWDEQYF.